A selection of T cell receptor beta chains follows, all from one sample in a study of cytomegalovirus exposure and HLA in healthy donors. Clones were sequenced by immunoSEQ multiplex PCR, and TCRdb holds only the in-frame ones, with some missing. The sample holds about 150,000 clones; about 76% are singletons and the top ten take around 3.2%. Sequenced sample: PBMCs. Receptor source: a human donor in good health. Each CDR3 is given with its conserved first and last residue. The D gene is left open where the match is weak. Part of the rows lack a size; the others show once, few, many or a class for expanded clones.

cdr3_aa: CASSLQRGSTDTQYF
cdr3_nt: TGTGCCAGCAGCTTACAGCGGGGGAGCACAGATACGCAGTATTTT
j_call: TRBJ2-3
v_call: TRBV7-9
d_call: TRBD2
clone_size: NA

cdr3_aa: CASRTHQGGETQYF
cdr3_nt: TGTGCCAGCAGAACCCATCAGGGTGGGGAGACCCAGTACTTC
j_call: TRBJ2-5
v_call: TRBV6-6
d_call: NA
clone_size: NA

cdr3_aa: CASSDLQGAYYNEQFF
cdr3_nt: TGTGCCAGCAGTGATCTACAGGGGGCTTACTACAATGAGCAGTTCTTC
j_call: TRBJ2-1
v_call: TRBV2
d_call: TRBD1
clone_size: NA

cdr3_aa: CASSLGQGRGNTIYF
cdr3_nt: TGCGCCAGCAGCTTGGGACAGGGCAGAGGAAACACCATATATTTT
j_call: TRBJ1-3
v_call: TRBV5-1
d_call: TRBD1
clone_size: NA

cdr3_aa: CASSSPQGVETQYF
cdr3_nt: TGTGCCAGCAGCTCCCCCCAGGGCGTTGAGACCCAGTACTTC
j_call: TRBJ2-5
v_call: TRBV7-2
d_call: NA
clone_size: NA

cdr3_aa: CASSLSGGVDFEAFF
cdr3_nt: TGTGCCAGCAGCTTATCAGGGGGCGTAGACTTTGAAGCTTTCTTT
j_call: TRBJ1-1
v_call: TRBV7-9
d_call: TRBD1
clone_size: NA

cdr3_aa: CASSEPGANYGYTF
cdr3_nt: TGTGCCAGCAGTGAACCAGGGGCTAACTATGGCTACACCTTC
j_call: TRBJ1-2
v_call: TRBV6-1
d_call: NA
clone_size: NA

cdr3_aa: CASRSGKAFF
cdr3_nt: TGTGCCAGCAGGTCGGGAAAAGCTTTCTTT
j_call: TRBJ1-1
v_call: TRBV2
d_call: NA
clone_size: few

cdr3_aa: CASRASGDPPTFAQYF
cdr3_nt: TGTGCCAGCAGAGCTTCAGGTGATCCCCCCACATTCGCGCAGTATTTT
j_call: TRBJ2-3
v_call: TRBV2
d_call: NA
clone_size: NA

cdr3_aa: CASSYRLAGEVQYF
cdr3_nt: TGTGCCAGCAGTTACCGGCTAGCGGGAGAGGTGCAGTACTTC
j_call: TRBJ2-7
v_call: TRBV6-6
d_call: TRBD2
clone_size: once

cdr3_aa: CASSVEAGTGSTEAFF
cdr3_nt: TGTGCCAGCAGCGTAGAAGCCGGGACAGGGAGCACTGAAGCTTTCTTT
j_call: TRBJ1-1
v_call: TRBV9
d_call: TRBD1
clone_size: NA

cdr3_aa: CASSLWPPYDGYTF
cdr3_nt: TGTGCCAGCAGTTTATGGCCCCCGTATGATGGCTACACCTTC
j_call: TRBJ1-2
v_call: TRBV27
d_call: NA
clone_size: NA

cdr3_aa: CASSSGALSNGYTF
cdr3_nt: TGTGCCAGCAGCTCAGGGGCCCTCTCTAATGGCTACACCTTC
j_call: TRBJ1-2
v_call: TRBV11-2
d_call: NA
clone_size: NA

cdr3_aa: CATVTGTYEQYF
cdr3_nt: TGTGCCACCGTGACAGGGACCTACGAGCAGTACTTC
j_call: TRBJ2-7
v_call: TRBV7-9
d_call: TRBD1
clone_size: few

cdr3_aa: CASSVEGRAGTGPYNEQFF
cdr3_nt: TGTGCCAGCAGCGTAGAGGGGAGGGCGGGGACAGGACCCTACAATGAGCAGTTCTTC
j_call: TRBJ2-1
v_call: TRBV9
d_call: NA
clone_size: NA

cdr3_aa: CASSSPSPGQGGQPQHF
cdr3_nt: TGTGCCAGCAGTTCGCCCTCTCCTGGACAGGGTGGGCAGCCCCAGCATTTT
j_call: TRBJ1-5
v_call: TRBV28
d_call: TRBD1
clone_size: NA

cdr3_aa: CAISEGADPFF
cdr3_nt: TGTGCCATCAGTGAAGGGGCAGATCCTTTCTTT
j_call: TRBJ1-1
v_call: TRBV10-3
d_call: NA
clone_size: NA

cdr3_aa: CASTGLGTEAFF
cdr3_nt: TGTGCCAGCACAGGTTTGGGCACTGAAGCTTTCTTT
j_call: TRBJ1-1
v_call: TRBV27
d_call: NA
clone_size: NA

cdr3_aa: CASSLWRLSSSGNTIYF
cdr3_nt: TGTGCCAGCAGCTTGTGGCGGCTCTCCTCCTCTGGAAACACCATATATTTT
j_call: TRBJ1-3
v_call: TRBV5-6
d_call: NA
clone_size: once

cdr3_aa: CASSPQPASIASGEQYF
cdr3_nt: TGTGCCAGCAGCCCGCAGCCTGCTAGCATCGCATCTGGGGAGCAGTACTTC
j_call: TRBJ2-7
v_call: TRBV5-4
d_call: NA
clone_size: once

cdr3_aa: CASSDSSGGTDTQYF
cdr3_nt: TGTGCCAGCAGTGACTCGAGCGGGGGAACAGATACGCAGTATTTT
j_call: TRBJ2-3
v_call: TRBV6-4
d_call: TRBD2
clone_size: NA

cdr3_aa: CASSLGQERNF
cdr3_nt: TGTGCCAGCAGCTTGGGCCAAGAGAGGAACTTC
j_call: TRBJ2-7
v_call: TRBV5-4
d_call: NA
clone_size: NA

cdr3_aa: CASSRTGDEQYF
cdr3_nt: TGTGCCAGCAGCCGGACAGGGGATGAGCAGTACTTC
j_call: TRBJ2-5
v_call: TRBV6-5
d_call: TRBD1
clone_size: NA

cdr3_aa: CATTGAGEAFF
cdr3_nt: TGCGCCACCACAGGGGCGGGTGAAGCTTTCTTT
j_call: TRBJ1-1
v_call: TRBV4-1
d_call: TRBD1
clone_size: NA

cdr3_aa: CASSLLWSGEQYF
cdr3_nt: TGTGCCAGCAGCTTACTTTGGTCGGGCGAGCAGTACTTC
j_call: TRBJ2-7
v_call: TRBV7-2
d_call: NA
clone_size: few

cdr3_aa: CASSLLEETQYF
cdr3_nt: TGTGCCAGCAGTTTATTAGAAGAGACCCAGTACTTC
j_call: TRBJ2-5
v_call: TRBV28
d_call: NA
clone_size: NA

cdr3_aa: CASSSTGDRSALHF
cdr3_nt: TGTGCCAGCAGTTCAACAGGGGATAGATCGGCCCTCCACTTT
j_call: TRBJ1-6
v_call: TRBV6-5
d_call: TRBD1
clone_size: once